Listed here are 18 T cell receptor beta chains from one sample, sequenced in a study of T cell responses to AZD1222 COVID-19 vaccine. Method: immunoSEQ multiplex PCR; TCRdb's copy keeps in-frame clones and lacks some. The table includes around 150,000 clones, 80% to 95% detected once. The input for sequencing was peripheral blood, taken 28 days after the second AZD1222 dose. The receptors originated from an adult who received the AZD1222 COVID-19 vaccine.

This clone has just one count. J is TRBJ2-1 and V is TRBV6-5, with 14 nucleotides matching TRBD2. V gave up 7 bases and J gave up 5 bases; unmatched junction bases: 4. Germline V gene sequence: CDR1 MNHEY, CDR2 SVGAGI. The CDR3 length is 15 residues. CDR3 in amino acids: CASTRLAGGDNEQFF. The CDR3, as DNA: TGTGCCAGCACCAGACTAGCGGGAGGGGACAATGAGCAGTTCTTC.

CDR3 DNA sequence: TGTGCCAGCAGCTCTTTCGGGGGTAGCGGGGGGCTCAAATACGAGCAGTACTTC. Translation: CASSSFGGSGGLKYEQYF. This chain uses TRBV7-2 with TRBJ2-7; TRBD2 matches 10 bases. Germline lookup yields CDR1 SGHTA and CDR2 FQGNSA. V was clipped by 4 bases and J by 4 bases; unmatched bases: 16. The CDR3 sequence is 18 residues long.

This CDR3 reads CASSMGVLVSNGELFF. The DNA for the CDR3 is TGTGCCAGTAGTATGGGGGTTTTGGTTTCGAACGGGGAGCTGTTTTTT. V and J are TRBV19 and TRBJ2-2; D is tentatively TRBD1 or TRBD2 (5 bases each). CDR1 and CDR2 (germline): LNHDA, SQIVND (reference sequence). The CDR3 covers 16 residues. Trimming took off 3 bases at V and 7 bases at J, with 18 bases between the two ends.

The chain uses TRBV27 and TRBJ1-1, with D possibly being TRBD1 (5 bases). Germline V lookup: CDR1 MNHEY, CDR2 SMNVEV (reference sequence). The CDR3 consists of 15 residues. The germline V and J ends were trimmed by 9 bases and 0 bases, with 17 bases remaining between them. The CDR3 protein is CASLAGSGMNTEAFF. CDR3 nucleotide sequence: TGTGCCAGTCTGGCCGGGTCAGGGATGAACACTGAAGCTTTCTTT.

The gene calls are TRBV27 and TRBJ1-2; D unresolved. The V and J ends lost 8 bases and 8 bases respectively, with 30 bases between them. The CDR3 consists of 17 residues. CDR1 and CDR2 (germline): MNHEY, SMNVEV (reference sequence). The CDR3 sequence is CASPTHLQEDKIGGYTF. The CDR3 bases are TGTGCCAGCCCTACACACTTGCAGGAAGATAAAATCGGGGGCTACACCTTC.

The chain couples TRBV11-3 to TRBJ2-3; TRBD2 agrees at 10 bases. The junction had 10 bases not matched to a gene; V was cut back by 5 bases and J by 2 bases. The CDR3 contains 17 residues. The germline CDR1 and CDR2 sequences are SGHNT and YENEEA. CDR3 in amino acids: CASSPSWTSGDTDTQYF. CDR3 nucleotides: TGTGCCAGCAGCCCATCCTGGACTAGCGGTGACACAGATACGCAGTATTTT.

J is TRBJ1-2 and V is TRBV2; 8 bases agree with TRBD1. The J segment lost 7 bases and the V segment lost 3 bases, leaving 7 bases of the junction unmatched. CDR3 length: 14 residues. Germline-derived CDR1 and CDR2 are SNHLY and FYNNEI. The CDR3 is CASSDQGAVGGYTF. Here the CDR3 DNA reads TGTGCCAGCAGTGATCAGGGGGCGGTGGGTGGCTACACCTTC.

This chain uses TRBV27 with TRBJ1-3; tentative D call: TRBD1 (6 bases). The germline gives CDR1 MNHEY, CDR2 SMNVEV (reference sequence). The CDR3 totals 16 residues. V was trimmed by 8 bases and J by 1 base, leaving 18 bases between them. The CDR3 loop is CASGLGGPLSGNTIYF. For the CDR3, the DNA is TGTGCCAGCGGATTAGGGGGGCCTTTATCTGGAAACACCATATATTTT.

The gene calls are TRBV2 and TRBJ2-1; 11 positions match TRBD2. The V gene end was trimmed by 3 bases and the J gene end by 1 base; junction bases not matched to a gene: 8. Germline-derived CDR1 and CDR2 are SNHLY and FYNNEI. This CDR3 contains 18 residues. CDR3 loop: CASSELLAGGLSYNEQFF. Written as DNA, the CDR3 is TGTGCCAGCAGTGAGTTGTTAGCGGGAGGGCTGTCCTACAATGAGCAGTTCTTC.

The table lists this clone with a count of one. CDR3 sequence reads: CASSYRTGAYEQYF. The CDR3 DNA reads as TGTGCCAGCAGTTACCGGACAGGCGCCTACGAGCAGTACTTC. V and J are TRBV27 and TRBJ2-7; TRBD1 matches at 7 bases. The V gene's germline CDR1 is MNHEY and CDR2 SMNVEV (reference sequence). The CDR3 length is 14 residues. Trimming removed 4 bases from V and 2 bases from J; junction bases left unmatched: 5.

The chain links TRBV9 to TRBJ1-2; the D is unclear. The germline V gene encodes CDR1 SGDLS and CDR2 YYNGEE. V shed 0 bases and J shed 4 bases, with 4 bases lying between them. The CDR3 has 12 amino acids. The CDR3 DNA reads as TGTGCCAGCAGCGTAGGGGTCTATGGCTACACCTTC. Its translation: CASSVGVYGYTF.

The chain recombines TRBV18 with TRBJ1-6; 7 bases are shared with TRBD1. J lost 7 bases, V lost 3 bases, and 9 bases had no gene match. In germline, CDR1 is KGHSH, CDR2 LQKENI. This CDR3 has 16 residues. Here the CDR3 reads CASSPYPDRANSPLHF. The CDR3 DNA sequence: TGTGCCAGCTCACCCTACCCCGACAGGGCCAATTCACCCCTCCACTTT. Complete variable domain (other parts from reference TRBV18 and TRBJ1-6): NAGVMQNPRHLVRRRGQEARLRCSPMKGHSHVYWYRQLPEEGLKFMVYLQKENIIDESGMPKERFSAEFPKEGPSILRIQQVVRGDSAAYFCASSPYPDRANSPLHFGNGTRLTVT.

Worth noting for this clone: Other DNA sequences in the same sample also yield this CDR3. The genes are TRBV27 and TRBJ1-1; D unresolved. V lost 5 bases, J lost 1 base, and 11 bases lay in between. CDR1 is MNHEY and CDR2 is SMNVEV in the germline V gene (reference sequence). This CDR3 comprises 14 residues. The CDR3 DNA sequence: TGTGCCAGCAGTCTTTCGACCGGGAACACTGAAGCTTTCTTT. Protein sequence: CASSLSTGNTEAFF.

The chain has TRBV19 and TRBJ2-7, with 10 nucleotides matching TRBD2. The J segment lost 2 bases and the V segment lost 2 bases, leaving 9 bases of the junction unmatched. CDR1 and CDR2 from the germline V gene are LNHDA and SQIVND (reference sequence). The CDR3 spans 17 residues. CDR3 nucleotide sequence: TGTGCCAGTAGTATAACTAGCGGGACCACATCGCCCTACGAGCAGTACTTC. It is translated as CASSITSGTTSPYEQYF.

The chain employs TRBV10-3 and TRBJ2-4; 10 bases map to TRBD1. CDR3 length equals 18 residues. The ends lost 3 bases at V and 8 bases at J; junction bases unmatched: 16. The germline gives CDR1 ENHRY, CDR2 SYGVKD. This chain's CDR3 is CAISDPDRGPGVGDIQYF. In nucleotides, the CDR3 is TGTGCCATCAGTGACCCCGACAGGGGGCCAGGGGTAGGGGACATTCAGTACTTC.

The chain recombines TRBV2 with TRBJ1-4; tentatively, D is TRBD1 (6 bases). The CDR3 runs to 13 residues. V was trimmed by 6 bases and J by 6 bases, leaving 11 bases between them. Per the germline V gene, CDR1 is SNHLY and CDR2 is FYNNEI. CDR3 nucleotide sequence: TGTGCCAGCAGCTGGGGGCGTGATGAAAAACTGTTTTTT. Translating gives CASSWGRDEKLFF.

This rearrangement joins TRBV10-1 to TRBJ1-1; D is unclear. With 0 bases removed from V and 11 bases from J, the gap between germline ends came to 13 bases. The CDR3 extends over 13 amino acids. Germline V gives CDR1 WNHNN, CDR2 SYGVQD (reference sequence). DNA of the CDR3: TGCGCCAGCAGTGAGTCTTTGGGTCCCTCGGCTTTCTTT. Translated, it gives CASSESLGPSAFF.

DNA of the CDR3: TGCAGCGTTGAGGCGGGGGGCTATGGCTACACCTTC. It yields the protein CSVEAGGYGYTF. The V gene is TRBV29-1, the J gene TRBJ1-2, with D maybe TRBD1 (5 bases). CDR1 SQVTM and CDR2 ANQGSEA come from the germline V gene. The CDR3 covers 12 residues. V lost 3 bases, J lost 4 bases, and 9 bases lay in between. The full variable domain, in which reference TRBV29-1 and TRBJ1-2 provide the parts outside the CDR3, is SAVISQKPSRDICQRGTSLTIQCQVDSQVTMMFWYRQQPGQSLTLIATANQGSEATYESGFVIDKFPISRPNLTFSTLTVSNMSPEDSSIYLCSVEAGGYGYTFGSGTRLTVV.